Following are 8 T cell receptor beta chains from one sample sequenced in a study of blood T cells in healthy people across ages. Alongside a J-beta primer mix, a sample-barcoded 5' primer served in a second PCR lasting about 7 to 12 cycles. Each CDR3 protein is one row after TCRdb ran MiXCR on the 5' RACE reads. The profile covers 1 million to 1.2 million distinct CDR3 sequences, with about two fifths appearing a single time and less than 15% taken by the ten largest. The sample was blood. Every receptor here comes from a man between 18 and 35 years old in good health.

This chain joins TRBV27 and TRBJ1-6; no clear D gene. The CDR3 contains 17 residues. Trimming took off 0 bases at V and 1 base at J, with 10 bases between the two ends. Germline V gene sequence: CDR1 MNHEY, CDR2 SMNVEV (reference sequence). The CDR3 here is CASSLSGGRSYNSPLHF. In nucleotides, the CDR3 is TGTGCCAGCAGTTTATCCGGTGGGAGGTCCTATAATTCACCCCTCCACTTT.

The chain employs TRBV27 and TRBJ2-7; D is unresolved. The CDR3 totals 14 residues. CDR1 and CDR2 (germline): MNHEY, SMNVEV (reference sequence). V was cut by 2 bases and J by 4 bases, with 12 bases left in between. The CDR3 protein is CASSLSRAEYEQYF. Here the CDR3 DNA reads TGTGCCAGCAGTTTAAGTAGGGCGGAATACGAGCAGTACTTC.

This clonotype was picked up a small number of times. This chain joins TRBV30 and TRBJ1-6, with D hard to call. The CDR3 covers 14 residues. The germline V gene encodes CDR1 GTSNPN and CDR2 SVGIG (reference sequence). With 0 bases removed from V and 5 bases from J, the gap between germline ends came to 8 bases. The CDR3 loop is CAWSVGQNNSPLHF. The CDR3 DNA sequence: TGTGCCTGGAGTGTGGGTCAGAATAATTCACCCCTCCACTTT.

The chain uses TRBV12-3 or TRBV12-4 and TRBJ1-5, with a possible D match to TRBD1 (5 bases). The CDR3 loop spans 15 amino acids. V gave up 6 bases and J gave up 0 bases, with 12 bases separating them. CDR3 sequence: CASSYAGYSNQPQHF. CDR3 DNA: TGTGCCAGCAGCTACGCAGGGTATAGCAATCAGCCCCAGCATTTT.

The chain joins TRBV5-6 to TRBJ1-4; 7 bases are shared with TRBD1. J lost 3 bases, V lost 3 bases, and 8 bases had no gene match. The CDR3 totals 16 residues. Looked up from germline, CDR1 is SGHDT and CDR2 is YYEEEE. CDR3 amino acids: CASSSLEGAANEKLFF. DNA for the CDR3: TGTGCCAGCAGCTCACTCGAGGGGGCAGCTAATGAAAAACTGTTTTTT.

This clonotype has at least ten counts. CDR3 bases: TGCGCCAGCAGCCAAGATCGAGGACGCACAGATACGCAGTATTTT. It is translated as CASSQDRGRTDTQYF. The chain is built from TRBV4-3 and TRBJ2-3; no definite D call. The CDR3 contains 15 residues. Trimming shortened V by 0 bases and J by 1 base, and 8 bases separated the two germline ends. The germline V gene encodes CDR1 LGHNA and CDR2 YSLEER.

The V and J genes are TRBV6-6 and TRBJ1-2, with 9 bases lining up with TRBD1. The CDR3 extends over 16 amino acids. Looked up from germline, CDR1 is MNHNY and CDR2 is SVGAGI (reference sequence). After removal of 5 bases from V and 3 bases from J, the junction contained 10 bases not matched to a gene. The CDR3 spells CASSLTGGAYDYGYTF. As DNA, the CDR3 is TGTGCCAGCAGTCTAACAGGGGGCGCTTATGACTATGGCTACACCTTC.

This chain joins TRBV5-1 and TRBJ2-3; D is possibly TRBD2 (6 bases). The CDR3 length is 17 residues. Germline V lookup: CDR1 SGHRS, CDR2 YFSETQ. V was trimmed by 0 bases and J by 6 bases, leaving 20 bases between them. CDR3 in DNA: TGCGCCAGCAGCTTGGGGACAAGCGGGCCCCCGGGGGATACGCAGTATTTT. Protein: CASSLGTSGPPGDTQYF.